This TCR beta chain was identified in a study of OX40 agonist ivuxolimab in advanced cancers. TCRdb's table, derived via immunoSEQ multiplex PCR, lists solely in-frame clones and lacks some. The sample lists just over 95,000 clones; around 87% were seen once. The CDR3 extends over 12 amino acids. The germline CDR1 and CDR2 sequences are WSHSY and SAAADI. V was shortened by 10 bases and J by 2 bases, with 9 bases between the two germline ends. The clonotype comes from an adult with an advanced solid tumor such as melanoma, head and neck, liver or kidney cancer. Sequences were derived from CD4+ or CD8+ T cells sorted from blood, sampled in a trial of the OX40 agonist ivuxolimab. The chain combines TRBV10-2 with TRBJ1-5, with D possibly being TRBD1 (5 bases). The CDR3 spells CATQGGNQPQHF. CDR3 in DNA: TGCGCCACCCAAGGGGGCAATCAGCCCCAGCATTTT.